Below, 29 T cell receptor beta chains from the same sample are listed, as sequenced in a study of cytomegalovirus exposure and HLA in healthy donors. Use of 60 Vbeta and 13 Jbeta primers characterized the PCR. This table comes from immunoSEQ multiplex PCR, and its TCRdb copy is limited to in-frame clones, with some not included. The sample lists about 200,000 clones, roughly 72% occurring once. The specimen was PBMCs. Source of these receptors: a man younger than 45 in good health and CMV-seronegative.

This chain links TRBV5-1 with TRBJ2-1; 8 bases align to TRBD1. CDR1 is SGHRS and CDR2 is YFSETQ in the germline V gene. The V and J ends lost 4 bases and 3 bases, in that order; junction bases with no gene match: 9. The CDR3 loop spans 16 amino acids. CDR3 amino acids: CASSRAAGGVYNEQFF. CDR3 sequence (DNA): TGCGCCAGCAGCAGGGCCGCAGGGGGCGTCTACAATGAGCAGTTCTTC.

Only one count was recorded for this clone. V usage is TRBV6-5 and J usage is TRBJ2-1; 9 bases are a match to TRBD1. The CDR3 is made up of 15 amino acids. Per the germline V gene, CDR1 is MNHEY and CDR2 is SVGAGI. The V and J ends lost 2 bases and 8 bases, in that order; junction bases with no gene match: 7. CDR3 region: CASSYNGQGPDEQFF. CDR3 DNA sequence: TGTGCCAGCAGTTACAACGGACAGGGGCCGGATGAGCAGTTCTTC.

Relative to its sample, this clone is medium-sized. The CDR3 here is CASTHTSDDEQFF. Written as DNA, the CDR3 is TGTGCCAGCACCCATACTAGCGATGATGAGCAGTTCTTC. The chain joins TRBV25-1 to TRBJ2-1; 7 positions match TRBD2. Germline lookup yields CDR1 MGHDK and CDR2 SYGVNS. The CDR3 spans 13 residues. V lost 7 bases, J lost 8 bases, and 8 bases stayed unmatched.

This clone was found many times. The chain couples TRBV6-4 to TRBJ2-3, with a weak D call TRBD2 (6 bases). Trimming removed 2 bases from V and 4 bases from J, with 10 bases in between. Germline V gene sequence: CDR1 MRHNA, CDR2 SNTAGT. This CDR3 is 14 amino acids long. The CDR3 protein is CASSDGGNADTQYF. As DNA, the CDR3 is TGTGCCAGCAGTGACGGAGGGAACGCAGATACGCAGTATTTT.

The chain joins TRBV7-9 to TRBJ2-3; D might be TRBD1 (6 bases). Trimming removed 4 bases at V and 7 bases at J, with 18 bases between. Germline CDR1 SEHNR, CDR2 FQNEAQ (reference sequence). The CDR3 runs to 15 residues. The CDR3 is CASSSSGTTGNTQYF. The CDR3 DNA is TGTGCCAGCAGCTCCTCGGGGACAACTGGTAATACGCAGTATTTT.

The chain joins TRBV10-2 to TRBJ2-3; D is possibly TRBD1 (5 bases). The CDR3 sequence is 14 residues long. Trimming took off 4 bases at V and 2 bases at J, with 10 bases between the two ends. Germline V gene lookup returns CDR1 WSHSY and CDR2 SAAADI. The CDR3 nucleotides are TGCGCCAGCAGTGGCCAGGGTGCCACAGATACGCAGTATTTT. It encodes CASSGQGATDTQYF.

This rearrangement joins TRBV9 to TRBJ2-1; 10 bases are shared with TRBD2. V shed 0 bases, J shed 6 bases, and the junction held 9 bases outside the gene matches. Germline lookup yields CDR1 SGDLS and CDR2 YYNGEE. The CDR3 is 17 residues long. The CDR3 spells CASSVDPLAGVINEQFF. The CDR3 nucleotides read TGTGCCAGCAGCGTAGACCCCCTAGCGGGAGTTATCAATGAGCAGTTCTTC.

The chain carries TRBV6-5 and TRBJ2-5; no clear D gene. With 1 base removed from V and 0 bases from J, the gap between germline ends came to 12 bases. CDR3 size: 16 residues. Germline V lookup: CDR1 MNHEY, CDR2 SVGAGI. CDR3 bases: TGTGCCAGCAGTTACTTCGTAGGAGTGGACCAAGAGACCCAGTACTTC. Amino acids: CASSYFVGVDQETQYF.

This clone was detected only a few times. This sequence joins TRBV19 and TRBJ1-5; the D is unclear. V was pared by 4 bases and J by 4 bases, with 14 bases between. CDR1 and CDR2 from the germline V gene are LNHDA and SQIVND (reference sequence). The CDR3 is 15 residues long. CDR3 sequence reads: CASSKDRGGNQPQHF. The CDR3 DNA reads TGTGCCAGTAGTAAGGACCGAGGAGGGAATCAGCCCCAGCATTTT.

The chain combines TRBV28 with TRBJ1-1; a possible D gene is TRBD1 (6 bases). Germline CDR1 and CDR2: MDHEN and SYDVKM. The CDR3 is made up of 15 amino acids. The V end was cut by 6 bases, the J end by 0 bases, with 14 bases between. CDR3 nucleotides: TGTGCCAGCAGCCCTCCCCAGGGGATGAACACTGAAGCTTTCTTT. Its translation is CASSPPQGMNTEAFF.

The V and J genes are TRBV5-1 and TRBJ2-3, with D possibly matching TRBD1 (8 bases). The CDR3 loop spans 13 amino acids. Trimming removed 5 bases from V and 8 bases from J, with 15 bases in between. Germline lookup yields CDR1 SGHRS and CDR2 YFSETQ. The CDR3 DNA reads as TGCGCCAGCAGTCAACAGGGGGGGGGTACGCAGTATTTT. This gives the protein CASSQQGGGTQYF.

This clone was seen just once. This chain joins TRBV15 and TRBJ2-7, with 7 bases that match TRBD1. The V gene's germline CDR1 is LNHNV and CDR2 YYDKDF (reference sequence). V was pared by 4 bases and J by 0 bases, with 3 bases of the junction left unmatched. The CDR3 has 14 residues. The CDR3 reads CATSIRTGSYEQYF. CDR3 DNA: TGTGCCACCAGCATCCGGACAGGCTCCTACGAGCAGTACTTC.

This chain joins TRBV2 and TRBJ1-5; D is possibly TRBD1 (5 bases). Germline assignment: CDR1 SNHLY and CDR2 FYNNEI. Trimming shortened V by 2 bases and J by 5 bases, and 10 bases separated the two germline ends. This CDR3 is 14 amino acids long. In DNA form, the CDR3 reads TGTGCCAGCAGTGAAAGCAGGGCTGATCAGCCCCAGCATTTT. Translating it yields CASSESRADQPQHF.

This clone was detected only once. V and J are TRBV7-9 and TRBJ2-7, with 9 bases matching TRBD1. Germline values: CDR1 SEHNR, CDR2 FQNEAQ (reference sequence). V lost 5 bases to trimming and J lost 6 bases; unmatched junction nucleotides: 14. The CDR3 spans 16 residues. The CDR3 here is CASSAPSGTGRPEQYF. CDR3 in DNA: TGTGCCAGCAGCGCGCCTTCGGGGACAGGGAGGCCCGAGCAGTACTTC.

The CDR3 DNA is TGTGCCAGCAGCCTGCTCGCGGGAGGGCCTACGGATACGCAGTATTTT. Protein: CASSLLAGGPTDTQYF. The chain has TRBV7-9 and TRBJ2-3; 9 bases line up with TRBD2. There are 16 residues in the CDR3. V shed 5 bases, J shed 6 bases, and the junction held 12 bases outside the gene matches. Germline V gives CDR1 SEHNR, CDR2 FQNEAQ (reference sequence).

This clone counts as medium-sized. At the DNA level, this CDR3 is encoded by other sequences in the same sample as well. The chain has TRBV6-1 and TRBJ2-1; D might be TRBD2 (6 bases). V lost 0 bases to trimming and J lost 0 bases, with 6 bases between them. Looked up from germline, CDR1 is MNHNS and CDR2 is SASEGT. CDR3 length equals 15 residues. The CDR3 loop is CASSEAGGSYNEQFF. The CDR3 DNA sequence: TGTGCCAGCAGTGAAGCCGGGGGCTCCTACAATGAGCAGTTCTTC.

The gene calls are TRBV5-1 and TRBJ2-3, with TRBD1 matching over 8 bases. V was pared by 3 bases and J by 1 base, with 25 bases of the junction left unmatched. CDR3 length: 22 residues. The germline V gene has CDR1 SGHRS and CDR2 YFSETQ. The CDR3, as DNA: TGCGCCAGCAGCTACTCCCACTCAAGGACAGGGATACAAATACCGCGCACAGATACGCAGTATTTT. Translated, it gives CASSYSHSRTGIQIPRTDTQYF.

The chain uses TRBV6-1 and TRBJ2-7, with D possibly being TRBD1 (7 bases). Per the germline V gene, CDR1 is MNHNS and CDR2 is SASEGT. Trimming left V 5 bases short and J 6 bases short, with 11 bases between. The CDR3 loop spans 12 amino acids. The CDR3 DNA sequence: TGTGCCAGCAGTCGTCAGGGGGGCGAGCAGTACTTC. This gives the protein CASSRQGGEQYF.

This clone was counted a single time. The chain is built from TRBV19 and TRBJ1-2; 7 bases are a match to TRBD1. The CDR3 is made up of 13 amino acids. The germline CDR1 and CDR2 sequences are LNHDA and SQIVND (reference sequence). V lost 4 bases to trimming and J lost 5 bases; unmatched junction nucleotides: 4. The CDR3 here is CASSRDSIYGYTF. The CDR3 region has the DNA TGTGCCAGTAGTAGGGACAGCATTTATGGCTACACCTTC.

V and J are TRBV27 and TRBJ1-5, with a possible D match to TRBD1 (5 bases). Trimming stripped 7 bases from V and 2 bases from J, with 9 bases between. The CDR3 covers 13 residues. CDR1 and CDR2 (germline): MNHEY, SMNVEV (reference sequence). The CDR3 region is CASKGQGNQPQHF. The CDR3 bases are TGTGCCAGCAAGGGGCAGGGCAATCAGCCCCAGCATTTT.

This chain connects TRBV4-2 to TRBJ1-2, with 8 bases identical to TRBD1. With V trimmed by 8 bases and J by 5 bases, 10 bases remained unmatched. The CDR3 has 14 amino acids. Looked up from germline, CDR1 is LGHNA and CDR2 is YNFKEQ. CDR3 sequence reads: CASSPGQGGYGYTF. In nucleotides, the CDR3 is TGTGCCAGCTCACCCGGACAGGGAGGATATGGCTACACCTTC.

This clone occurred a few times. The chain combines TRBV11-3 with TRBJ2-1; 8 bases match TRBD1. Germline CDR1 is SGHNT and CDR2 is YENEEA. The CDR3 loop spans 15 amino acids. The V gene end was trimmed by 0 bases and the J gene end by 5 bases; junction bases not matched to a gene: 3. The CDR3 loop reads CASSLDRGLNNEQFF. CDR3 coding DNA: TGTGCCAGCAGCTTAGACAGGGGGCTAAACAATGAGCAGTTCTTC.

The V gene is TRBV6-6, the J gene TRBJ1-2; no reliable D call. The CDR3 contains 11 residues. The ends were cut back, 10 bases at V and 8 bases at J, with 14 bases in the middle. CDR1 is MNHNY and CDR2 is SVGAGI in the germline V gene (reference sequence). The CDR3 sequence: CATYAGTGYTF. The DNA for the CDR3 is TGTGCCACCTATGCAGGCACCGGCTACACCTTC.

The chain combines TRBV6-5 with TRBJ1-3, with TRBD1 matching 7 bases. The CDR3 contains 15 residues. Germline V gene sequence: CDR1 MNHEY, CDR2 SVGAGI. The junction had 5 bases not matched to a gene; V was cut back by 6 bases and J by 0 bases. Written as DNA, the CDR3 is TGTGCCAGCAGCCGACAGGGACCCTCTGGAAACACCATATATTTT. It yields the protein CASSRQGPSGNTIYF.

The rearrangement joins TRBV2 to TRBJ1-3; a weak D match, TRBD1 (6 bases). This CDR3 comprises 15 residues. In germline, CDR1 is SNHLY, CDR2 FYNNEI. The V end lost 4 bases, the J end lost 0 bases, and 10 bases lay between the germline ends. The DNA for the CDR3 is TGTGCCAGCAGTGCGCACAGGGACTCTGGAAACACCATATATTTT. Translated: CASSAHRDSGNTIYF.

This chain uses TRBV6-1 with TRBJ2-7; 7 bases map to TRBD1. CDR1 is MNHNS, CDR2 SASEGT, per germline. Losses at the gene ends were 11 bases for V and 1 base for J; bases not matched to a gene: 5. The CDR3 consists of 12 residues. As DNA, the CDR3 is TGTGCCGGACAGGACAGGTCCTACGAGCAGTACTTC. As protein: CAGQDRSYEQYF.

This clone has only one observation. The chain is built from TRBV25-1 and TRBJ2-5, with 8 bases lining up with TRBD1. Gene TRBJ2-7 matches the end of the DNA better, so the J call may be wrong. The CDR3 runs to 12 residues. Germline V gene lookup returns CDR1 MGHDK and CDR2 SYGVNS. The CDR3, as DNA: TGTGCCAGCAGTGAGGGACAGGTCGAGCAGTACTTC. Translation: CASSEGQVEQYF.

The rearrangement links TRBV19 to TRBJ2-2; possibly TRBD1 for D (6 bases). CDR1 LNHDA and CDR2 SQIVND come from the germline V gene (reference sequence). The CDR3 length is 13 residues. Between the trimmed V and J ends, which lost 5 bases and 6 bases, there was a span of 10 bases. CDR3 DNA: TGTGCCAGTAGTTTCCACAGGGCCGGGGAGCTGTTTTTT. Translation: CASSFHRAGELFF.

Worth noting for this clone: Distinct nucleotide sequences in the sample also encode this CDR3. The CDR3 nucleotides read TGCGCCAGCAGCTTGGGGGGGCCCTACAATGAGCAGTTCTTC. Protein product: CASSLGGPYNEQFF. The chain is built from TRBV5-1 and TRBJ2-1, with D maybe TRBD1 (6 bases). Germline lookup yields CDR1 SGHRS and CDR2 YFSETQ. The CDR3 has 14 residues. The ends were cut back, 0 bases at V and 2 bases at J, with 6 bases in the middle. Together with reference TRBV5-1 and TRBJ2-1, the CDR3 gives the full variable domain: KAGVTQTPRYLIKTRGQQVTLSCSPISGHRSVSWYQQTPGQGLQFLFEYFSETQRNKGNFPGRFSGRQFSNSRSEMNVSTLELGDSALYLCASSLGGPYNEQFFGPGTRLTVL.